The next 11 T cell receptor beta chains were all read from a single sample in a study of shared clonotypes between healthy human individuals (dated by TCRdb to the early 2020s). Library generation was performed with the immunoSEQ multiplex PCR assay. TCRdb's version of the immuneACCESS table is confined to in-frame rearrangements and falls short of the full clone set. An unresolved V gene accounts for under half of the shortfall where checked; the remainder is of unknown origin. This sample lists about 2.2 million clones; 93% were detected once. Clones ranked in the top ten supply roughly 1.7% of the sample. CD8 naive samples consisted of CD45RO-negative cells that were positively selected for CCR7, yielding a CD45RA+CCR7+ population without TemRA cells. The specimen sequenced was naive CD8+ T cells from PBMCs. Taken with the paper, the label for cell subset or site translates to: CD45RA+CCR7+. These receptors were obtained from a man younger than 30 in good health. Some clones in this sample may be carry-over from other donors' samples.

Comment on this clone: Other nucleotide sequences in the sample specify the same CDR3. In DNA form, the CDR3 reads TGCGCCAGCAGTGAGTCGAGGGGAACCGGGGAGCTGTTTTTT. It specifies CASSESRGTGELFF. The chain is built from TRBV10-1 and TRBJ2-2, with D possibly called TRBD1 or TRBD2 (5 bases each). There are 14 residues in the CDR3. Per germline, CDR1 WNHNN and CDR2 SYGVQD (reference sequence). Trimming left V 0 bases short and J 5 bases short, with 7 bases between.

V gene TRBV5-3 combines with J gene TRBJ2-1, with 9 bases fitting TRBD2. TRBV5-3 is an ORF for which the function is uncertain. The CDR3 contains 17 residues. J gave up 4 bases and V 0 bases, and 8 bases lay outside the gene matches. The CDR3 DNA reads as TGTGCCAGAAGCTTGGAGGGGGCTAGCGGGAATTACAATGAGCAGTTCTTC. It translates to CARSLEGASGNYNEQFF.

The chain uses TRBV21-1 and TRBJ1-4; the table's D call TRBD1 went unverified against the DNA. TRBV21-1 is assigned pseudogene status. The CDR3 loop spans 14 amino acids. The CDR3 region is CASTGDRDFEKLFF. CDR3 nucleotide sequence: TGTGCCAGCACGGGGGACAGGGACTTTGAAAAACTGTTTTTT.

The chain is built from TRBV27 and TRBJ1-1; possibly TRBD1 for D (5 bases). The CDR3 has 14 residues. Germline V gives CDR1 MNHEY, CDR2 SMNVEV (reference sequence). V was shortened by 3 bases and J by 0 bases, with 8 bases between the two germline ends. CDR3 in amino acids: CASSFTGLNTEAFF. The CDR3 DNA reads TGTGCCAGCAGTTTTACAGGACTGAACACTGAAGCTTTCTTT.

Concerning this clone: The sample holds other DNA sequences that translate to the same CDR3. The chain has TRBV5-6 and TRBJ1-1; no firm D call. The CDR3 has 11 residues. CDR1 and CDR2 (germline): SGHDT, YYEEEE. V was clipped by 0 bases and J by 7 bases, with 4 bases between them. This CDR3 reads CASSLGREAFF. CDR3 nucleotide sequence: TGTGCCAGCAGCTTGGGTCGTGAAGCTTTCTTT.

The chain has TRBV27 and TRBJ2-3; perhaps D is TRBD1 or TRBD2 (5 bases each). The length of the CDR3 is 16 residues. Germline V gives CDR1 MNHEY, CDR2 SMNVEV (reference sequence). V lost 4 bases to trimming and J lost 3 bases, with 17 bases between them. The CDR3 is CASSYQWGTGTDTQYF. The DNA of the CDR3 is TGTGCCAGCAGTTATCAGTGGGGGACGGGGACAGATACGCAGTATTTT.

This chain joins TRBV7-6 and TRBJ2-1; weak D call: TRBD2 (6 bases). This CDR3 comprises 13 residues. The germline CDR1 and CDR2 sequences are SGHVS and FNYEAQ. V was shortened by 5 bases and J by 7 bases, with 12 bases between the two germline ends. The CDR3 bases are TGTGCCAGCAGCCCCCACCTAGCGAATGAGCAGTTCTTC. This codes for CASSPHLANEQFF.

The chain joins TRBV11-2 to TRBJ1-2; D unclear. V lost 1 base, J lost 4 bases, and 10 bases lay in between. Germline values: CDR1 SGHAT, CDR2 FQNNGV. This CDR3 is 14 amino acids long. CDR3 protein: CASSLGFRSYGYTF. The CDR3 nucleotides are TGTGCCAGCAGCTTAGGGTTCAGGAGCTATGGCTACACCTTC.

About this clone: Within the sample, other DNA sequences also encode this same CDR3. This rearrangement joins TRBV2 to TRBJ1-1; 8 bases are shared with TRBD1. Germline V gene sequence: CDR1 SNHLY, CDR2 FYNNEI. This CDR3 comprises 13 residues. Trimming took 6 bases from V and 1 from J; bases not matched to a gene: 1. Here the CDR3 reads CASRDRGNTEAFF. DNA of the CDR3: TGTGCCAGCAGAGACAGGGGGAACACTGAAGCTTTCTTT.

V usage is TRBV15 and J usage is TRBJ1-2; D ambiguous. V was cut by 0 bases and J by 5 bases, with 19 bases left in between. This CDR3 is 17 amino acids long. The germline gives CDR1 LNHNV, CDR2 YYDKDF (reference sequence). CDR3 sequence: CATSRDRPSLALYGYTF. The DNA for the CDR3 is TGTGCCACCAGCAGAGATCGACCTTCCCTGGCCCTTTATGGCTACACCTTC.

This rearrangement joins TRBV27 to TRBJ2-1; D might be TRBD1 (5 bases). Germline V gives CDR1 MNHEY, CDR2 SMNVEV (reference sequence). The CDR3 contains 15 residues. Trimming stripped 2 bases from V and 4 bases from J, with 12 bases between. Here the CDR3 reads CASSLSPTAYNEQFF. CDR3 in DNA: TGTGCCAGCAGTTTAAGTCCGACAGCTTACAATGAGCAGTTCTTC.